A selection of T cell receptor beta chains follows, all from one sample in a study of T cell clones after liver transplantation. This table comes from immunoSEQ multiplex PCR, and its TCRdb copy is limited to in-frame clones, with some not included. This sample yields tens of thousands of clones, of which 80% to 95% are seen a single time; 0.85% to 1% belongs to the top ten. The specimen was CD4+ T cells from blood, collected about 26 months after liver transplant. The receptors originated from a human patient who received a liver transplant. These T cells may partly come from the graft donor. The CDR3 runs from the conserved cysteine through the conserved F or W. Fields, in order: V gene, D gene, clone size, J gene, CDR3 DNA, CDR3 protein. D genes are given only for firm matches. The listing skips clone size in some rows; elsewhere it reads once, few, many or a size class.

v_call: TRBV27
d_call: TRBD1
clone_size: -
j_call: TRBJ2-1
cdr3_nt: TGTGCCAGCAGTCCCTGGGACAGAAACAATGAGCAGTTCTTC
cdr3_aa: CASSPWDRNNEQFF

v_call: TRBV28
d_call: TRBD1
clone_size: few
j_call: TRBJ2-1
cdr3_nt: TGTGCCAGCACGACCTGGACAGGAACCTACAATGAGCAGTTCTTC
cdr3_aa: CASTTWTGTYNEQFF

v_call: TRBV29-1
d_call: -
clone_size: -
j_call: TRBJ1-5
cdr3_nt: TGCAGCGTTGGGGGGGCGCCGGGGCAGCCCCAGCATTTT
cdr3_aa: CSVGGAPGQPQHF

v_call: TRBV9
d_call: -
clone_size: -
j_call: TRBJ1-1
cdr3_nt: TGTGCCAGCAGCGTAGGAATGAACACTGAAGCTTTCTTT
cdr3_aa: CASSVGMNTEAFF

v_call: TRBV30
d_call: TRBD1
clone_size: -
j_call: TRBJ1-3
cdr3_nt: TGTGTCTGGTCCCGGGACAGCGGCTCTGGAAACACCATATATTTT
cdr3_aa: CVWSRDSGSGNTIYF

v_call: TRBV6-4
d_call: -
clone_size: -
j_call: TRBJ2-1
cdr3_nt: TGTGCCAGCACCAGTCGGGTAGTTGAAGACTACAATGAGCAGTTCTTC
cdr3_aa: CASTSRVVEDYNEQFF

v_call: TRBV13
d_call: -
clone_size: -
j_call: TRBJ1-1
cdr3_nt: TGTGCCAGCAGCTTAGACCCCCGTGCCGGGAGCGCTGAAGCTTTCTTT
cdr3_aa: CASSLDPRAGSAEAFF

v_call: TRBV2
d_call: -
clone_size: -
j_call: TRBJ1-4
cdr3_nt: TGTGCCAGCAGTGAAGATTTGGGAGGTGAAAAACTGTTTTTT
cdr3_aa: CASSEDLGGEKLFF

v_call: TRBV28
d_call: -
clone_size: -
j_call: TRBJ1-3
cdr3_nt: TGTGCCAGCAGTCTGACCGCTGGAAACACCATATATTTT
cdr3_aa: CASSLTAGNTIYF

v_call: TRBV4-3
d_call: TRBD2
clone_size: -
j_call: TRBJ2-7
cdr3_nt: TGCGCCAGCAGCCAGGGACTAGCGGGAGCCGAGCAGTACTTC
cdr3_aa: CASSQGLAGAEQYF

v_call: TRBV28
d_call: -
clone_size: -
j_call: TRBJ1-5
cdr3_nt: TGTGCCAGCAGTGATCGACTTGCCCGAAGCTCGGCCTATAGCAATCAGCCCCAGCATTTT
cdr3_aa: CASSDRLARSSAYSNQPQHF

v_call: TRBV9
d_call: TRBD2
clone_size: -
j_call: TRBJ2-3
cdr3_nt: TGTGCCAGCAGCGTAGCTGGGGGGGAGGGCCGGACGCAGTATTTT
cdr3_aa: CASSVAGGEGRTQYF

v_call: TRBV10-1
d_call: TRBD2
clone_size: once
j_call: TRBJ2-5
cdr3_nt: TGCGCCAGCAGTGATTCTAGCGGGAGGGTAAAAGAGACCCAGTACTTC
cdr3_aa: CASSDSSGRVKETQYF

v_call: TRBV7-3
d_call: -
clone_size: -
j_call: TRBJ2-1
cdr3_nt: TGTGCCAGCAGCTCCGAACGAGAGGGACAGTTCTTC
cdr3_aa: CASSSEREGQFF

v_call: TRBV5-1
d_call: TRBD2
clone_size: -
j_call: TRBJ2-3
cdr3_nt: TGCGCCAGCAGCACCCGACTAGCGGGAAACACAGATACGCAGTATTTT
cdr3_aa: CASSTRLAGNTDTQYF

v_call: TRBV7-6
d_call: TRBD1
clone_size: -
j_call: TRBJ1-4
cdr3_nt: TGTGCCAGCAGCGCCCACTCCGGGACAGGGGACGAAAAACTGTTTTTT
cdr3_aa: CASSAHSGTGDEKLFF

v_call: TRBV5-1
d_call: TRBD1
clone_size: -
j_call: TRBJ2-5
cdr3_nt: TGCGCCAGCAGCTTGGAGGACAGGGGGCAAGAGACCCAGTACTTC
cdr3_aa: CASSLEDRGQETQYF

v_call: TRBV4-2
d_call: -
clone_size: once
j_call: TRBJ1-1
cdr3_nt: TGTGCCAGCAGCCAAGAGGGGGGCGCCTTTACTGAAGCTTTCTTT
cdr3_aa: CASSQEGGAFTEAFF

v_call: TRBV7-3
d_call: TRBD2
clone_size: -
j_call: TRBJ2-3
cdr3_nt: TGTGCCAGCAGCTTAATAGCGGGAAGAACAGATACGCAGTATTTT
cdr3_aa: CASSLIAGRTDTQYF

v_call: TRBV11-2
d_call: TRBD1
clone_size: once
j_call: TRBJ2-4
cdr3_nt: TGTGCCAGCAGCTTTACAGGGGAGAACATTCAGTACTTC
cdr3_aa: CASSFTGENIQYF

v_call: TRBV4-1
d_call: TRBD1
clone_size: -
j_call: TRBJ2-7
cdr3_nt: TGCGCCAGCAGCCACCAACACCGGGACAGGGGACCCTACGAGCAGTACTTC
cdr3_aa: CASSHQHRDRGPYEQYF

v_call: TRBV20-1
d_call: -
clone_size: -
j_call: TRBJ2-2
cdr3_nt: TGCAGTGCTGGTTTCACCGGGGAGCTGTTTTTT
cdr3_aa: CSAGFTGELFF